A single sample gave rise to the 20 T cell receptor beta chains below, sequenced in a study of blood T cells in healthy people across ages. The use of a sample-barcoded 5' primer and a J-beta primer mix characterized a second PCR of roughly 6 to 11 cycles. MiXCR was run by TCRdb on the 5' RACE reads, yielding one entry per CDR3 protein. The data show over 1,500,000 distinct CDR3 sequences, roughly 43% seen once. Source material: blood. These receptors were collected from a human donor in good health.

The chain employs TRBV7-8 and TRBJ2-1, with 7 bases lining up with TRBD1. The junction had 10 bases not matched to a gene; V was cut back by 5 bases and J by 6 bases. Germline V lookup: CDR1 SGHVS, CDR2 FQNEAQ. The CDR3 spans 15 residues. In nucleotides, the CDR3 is TGTGCCAGCAGCCCACCCCGGACAGGCGGCAATGAGCAGTTCTTC. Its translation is CASSPPRTGGNEQFF.

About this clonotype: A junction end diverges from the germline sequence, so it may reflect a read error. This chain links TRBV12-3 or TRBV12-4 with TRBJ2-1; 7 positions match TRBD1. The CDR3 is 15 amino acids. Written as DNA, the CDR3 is TGTGTCAGCAGCTGGGACGGGACAGTCGGGAATGAGCAGTTCTTC. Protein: CVSSWDGTVGNEQFF.

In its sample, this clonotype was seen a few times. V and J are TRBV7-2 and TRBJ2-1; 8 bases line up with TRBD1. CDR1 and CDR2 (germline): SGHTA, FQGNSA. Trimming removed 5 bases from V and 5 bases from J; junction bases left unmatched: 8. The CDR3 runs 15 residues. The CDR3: CASSLNRGDNNEQFF. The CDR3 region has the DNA TGTGCCAGCAGCCTAAACAGGGGGGACAACAATGAGCAGTTCTTC.

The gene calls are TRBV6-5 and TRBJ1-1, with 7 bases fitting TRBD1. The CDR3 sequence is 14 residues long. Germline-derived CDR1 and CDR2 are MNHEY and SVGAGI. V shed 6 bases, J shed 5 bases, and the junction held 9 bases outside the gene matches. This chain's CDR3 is CASSRQGWKTEAFF. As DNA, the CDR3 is TGTGCCAGCAGCAGACAGGGTTGGAAAACTGAAGCTTTCTTT.

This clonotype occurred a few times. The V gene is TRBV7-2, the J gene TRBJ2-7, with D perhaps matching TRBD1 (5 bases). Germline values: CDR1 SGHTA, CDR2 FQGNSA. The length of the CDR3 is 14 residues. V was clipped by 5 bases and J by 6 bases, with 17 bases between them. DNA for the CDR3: TGTGCCAGCAGCGAGCCTCCAGGGAACCGCGAGCAGTACTTC. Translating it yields CASSEPPGNREQYF.

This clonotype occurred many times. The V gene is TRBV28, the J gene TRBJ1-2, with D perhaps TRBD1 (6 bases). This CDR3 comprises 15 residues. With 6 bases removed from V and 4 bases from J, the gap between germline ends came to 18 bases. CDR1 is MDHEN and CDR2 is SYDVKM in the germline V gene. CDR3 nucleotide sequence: TGTGCCAGCAGCCCGCTAGGGGACAAGGGCTATGGCTACACCTTC. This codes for CASSPLGDKGYGYTF.

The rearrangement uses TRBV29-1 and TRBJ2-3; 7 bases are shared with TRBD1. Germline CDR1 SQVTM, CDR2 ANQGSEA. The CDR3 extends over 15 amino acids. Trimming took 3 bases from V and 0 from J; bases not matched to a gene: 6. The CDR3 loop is CSVDLLGQSTDTQYF. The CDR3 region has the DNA TGCAGCGTTGATCTCCTGGGACAGAGCACAGATACGCAGTATTTT.

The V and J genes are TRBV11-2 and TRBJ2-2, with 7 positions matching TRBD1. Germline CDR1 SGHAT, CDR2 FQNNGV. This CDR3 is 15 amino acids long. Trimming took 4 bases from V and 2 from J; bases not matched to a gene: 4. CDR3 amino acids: CASSSIGGNTGELFF. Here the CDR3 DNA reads TGTGCCAGCAGCTCGATAGGGGGCAACACCGGGGAGCTGTTTTTT.

CDR3 sequence: CAISERRGNRAPSSGANVLTF. In DNA form, the CDR3 reads TGTGCCATCAGTGAGAGAAGAGGGAACAGGGCACCTTCCTCTGGGGCCAACGTCCTGACTTTC. V gene TRBV10-3 combines with J gene TRBJ2-6, with D possibly matching TRBD1 (6 bases). The CDR3 length is 21 residues. Germline loops: CDR1 ENHRY, CDR2 SYGVKD. V was clipped by 2 bases and J by 0 bases, with 23 bases between them.

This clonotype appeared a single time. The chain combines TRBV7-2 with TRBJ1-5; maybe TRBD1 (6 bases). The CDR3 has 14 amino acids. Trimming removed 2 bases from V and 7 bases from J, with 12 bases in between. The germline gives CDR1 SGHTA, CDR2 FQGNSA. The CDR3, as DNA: TGTGCCAGCAGCTTACCAGGGGAGTGGCAGCCCCAGCATTTT. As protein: CASSLPGEWQPQHF.

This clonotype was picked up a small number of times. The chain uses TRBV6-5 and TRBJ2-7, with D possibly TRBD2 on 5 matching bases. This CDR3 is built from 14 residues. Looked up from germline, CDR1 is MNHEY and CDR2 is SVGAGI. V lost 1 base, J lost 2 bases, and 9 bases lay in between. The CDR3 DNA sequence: TGTGCCAGCAGTTACTTCGGGGAAGCCTACGAGCAGTACTTC. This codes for CASSYFGEAYEQYF.

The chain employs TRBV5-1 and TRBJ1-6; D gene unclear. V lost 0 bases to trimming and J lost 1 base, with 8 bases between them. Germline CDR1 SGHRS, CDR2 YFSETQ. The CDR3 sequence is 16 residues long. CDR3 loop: CASSLDGRSYNSPLHF. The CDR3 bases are TGCGCCAGCAGCTTGGACGGGAGGTCCTATAATTCACCCCTCCACTTT.

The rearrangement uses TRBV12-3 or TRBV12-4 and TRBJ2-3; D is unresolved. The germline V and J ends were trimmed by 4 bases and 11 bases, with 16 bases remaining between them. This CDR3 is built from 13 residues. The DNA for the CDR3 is TGTGCCAGCAGTTCGACTCCCCCAGGTGGGCAGTATTTT. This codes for CASSSTPPGGQYF.

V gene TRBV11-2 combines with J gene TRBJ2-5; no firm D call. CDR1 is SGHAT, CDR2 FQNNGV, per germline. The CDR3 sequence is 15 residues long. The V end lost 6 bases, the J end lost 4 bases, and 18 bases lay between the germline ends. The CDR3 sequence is CASSLSVALGETQYF. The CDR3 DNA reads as TGTGCCAGCAGTTTGTCCGTCGCCCTGGGAGAGACCCAGTACTTC.

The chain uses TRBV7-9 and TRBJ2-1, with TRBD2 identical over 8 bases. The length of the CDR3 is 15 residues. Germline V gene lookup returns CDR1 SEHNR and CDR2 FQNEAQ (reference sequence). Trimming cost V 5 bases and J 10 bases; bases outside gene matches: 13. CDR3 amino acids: CASSIPSGTSREQFF. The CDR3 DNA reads TGTGCCAGCAGCATCCCCTCCGGGACTAGTCGGGAGCAGTTCTTC. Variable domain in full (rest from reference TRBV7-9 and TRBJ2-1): DTGVSQNPRHKITKRGQNVTFRCDPISEHNRLYWYRQTLGQGPEFLTYFQNEAQLEKSRLLSDRFSAERPKGSFSTLEIQRTEQGDSAMYLCASSIPSGTSREQFFGPGTRLTVL.

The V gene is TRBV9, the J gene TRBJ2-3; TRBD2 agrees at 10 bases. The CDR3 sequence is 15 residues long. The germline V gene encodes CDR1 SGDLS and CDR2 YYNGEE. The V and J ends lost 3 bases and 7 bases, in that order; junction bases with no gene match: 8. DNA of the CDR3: TGTGCCAGCAGCGACGAGCGGGGGGGCCCCAATACGCAGTATTTT. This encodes CASSDERGGPNTQYF.

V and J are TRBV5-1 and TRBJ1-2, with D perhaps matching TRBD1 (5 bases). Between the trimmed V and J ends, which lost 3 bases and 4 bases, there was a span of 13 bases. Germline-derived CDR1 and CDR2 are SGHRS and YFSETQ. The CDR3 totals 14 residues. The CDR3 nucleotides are TGCGCCAGCAGCTACCGGGACGGAGCCTATGGCTACACCTTC. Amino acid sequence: CASSYRDGAYGYTF.

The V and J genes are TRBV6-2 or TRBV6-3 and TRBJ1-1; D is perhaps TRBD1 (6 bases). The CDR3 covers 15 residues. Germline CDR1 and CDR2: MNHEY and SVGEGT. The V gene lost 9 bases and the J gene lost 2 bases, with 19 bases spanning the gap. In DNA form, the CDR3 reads TGTGCCAGTATACGAGGGGGACCCATCAACACTGAAGCTTTCTTT. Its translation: CASIRGGPINTEAFF.

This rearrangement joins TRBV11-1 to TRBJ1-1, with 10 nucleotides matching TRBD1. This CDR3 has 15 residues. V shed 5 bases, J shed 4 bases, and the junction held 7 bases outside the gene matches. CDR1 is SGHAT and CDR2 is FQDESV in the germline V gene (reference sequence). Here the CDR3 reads CASSHGQGVGTEAFF. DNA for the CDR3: TGTGCCAGCAGCCACGGACAGGGGGTGGGCACTGAAGCTTTCTTT.

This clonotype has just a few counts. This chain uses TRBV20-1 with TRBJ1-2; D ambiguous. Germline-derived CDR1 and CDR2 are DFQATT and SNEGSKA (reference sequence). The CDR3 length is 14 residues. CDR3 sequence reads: CSHLWEPAGIGYTF. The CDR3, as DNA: TGCAGCCATCTCTGGGAGCCCGCGGGGATTGGCTACACCTTC.